One sample yielded the 28 T cell receptor beta chains listed below, sequenced in a study of identical twins. Using its own MiXCR run on the 5' RACE reads, TCRdb lists one record per CDR3 protein. The repertoire holds more than 1.5 million distinct CDR3 sequences, about 31% seen once, with about 0.25% in the top ten. The sample taken for sequencing was cord blood. All receptors come from a newborn girl in good health.

The CDR3 nucleotides are TGTGCCAGCAGCGTAGCCCGTAACAATGAGCAGTTCTTC. This encodes CASSVARNNEQFF. This chain connects TRBV9 to TRBJ2-1; D is unclear. CDR3 length equals 13 residues. Trimming left V 0 bases short and J 5 bases short, with 6 bases between. Germline V lookup: CDR1 SGDLS, CDR2 YYNGEE.

This clonotype came up a few times. The chain employs TRBV5-1 and TRBJ2-3; no clear D. V lost 4 bases and J 1 base, leaving 10 bases between the germline ends. The germline V gene has CDR1 SGHRS and CDR2 YFSETQ. The CDR3 consists of 14 residues. CDR3 in amino acids: CASSRATGTDTQYF. DNA for the CDR3: TGCGCCAGCAGCCGCGCGACCGGCACAGATACGCAGTATTTT.

The genes are TRBV6-5 and TRBJ2-5; TRBD1 agrees at 7 bases. The last part of the DNA fits TRBJ2-7 better; the J call may be wrong. The CDR3 is made up of 15 amino acids. CDR1 and CDR2 from the germline V gene are MNHEY and SVGAGI. DNA of the CDR3: TGTGCCAGCAGTTACCGCGACAGGGTAGTGGACGAGCAGTACTTC. This translates into CASSYRDRVVDEQYF.

CDR3 coding DNA: TGTGCCAGCAGCCAACTAGCGGGAGTAGGCACAGATACGCAGTATTTT. This translates into CASSQLAGVGTDTQYF. The rearrangement uses TRBV6-5 and TRBJ2-3, with TRBD2 matching over 11 bases. CDR3 length: 16 amino acids. V shed 6 bases, J shed 1 base, and the junction held 6 bases outside the gene matches. CDR1 is MNHEY, CDR2 SVGAGI, per germline.

This clonotype came up a few times. The J gene is TRBJ2-7, the V gene TRBV21-1; whether TRBD1, the table's D call, matches the DNA was not checked. TRBV21-1 is tagged as a pseudogene. The CDR3 sequence is 17 residues long. The CDR3 spells CASSARDRASYLREQYF. The CDR3 DNA sequence: TGTGCCAGCAGCGCCCGGGACAGGGCGAGTTATCTACGGGAGCAGTACTTC.

Notes on this clonotype: A much larger clone lies a single base off, so this may be a read error. The rearrangement uses TRBV20-1 and TRBJ2-4; 9 bases map to TRBD2. Trimming at V came to 3 bases and at J to 0 bases, leaving 9 bases not matched to a gene. The germline CDR1 and CDR2 sequences are DFQATT and SNEGSKA (reference sequence). CDR3 length: 17 residues. CDR3 in amino acids: CSARVPRLAVAKNIQYF. The CDR3, as DNA: TGCAGTGCTAGGGTTCCGAGACTAGCGGTAGCCAAAAACATTCAGTACTTC.

Only a few counts were recorded for this clonotype. The chain is built from TRBV20-1 and TRBJ2-3; the D gene is possibly TRBD2 (6 bases). CDR1 DFQATT and CDR2 SNEGSKA come from the germline V gene (reference sequence). This CDR3 is 12 amino acids long. Trimming left V 7 bases short and J 0 bases short, with 8 bases between. CDR3: CSGEASTDTQYF. As DNA, the CDR3 is TGCAGTGGGGAGGCAAGCACAGATACGCAGTATTTT.

This clonotype was seen a handful of times. The gene calls are TRBV24-1 and TRBJ2-1; 8 positions agree with TRBD1. CDR1 and CDR2 (germline): KGHDR, SFDVKD. The CDR3 extends over 16 amino acids. V gave up 4 bases and J gave up 0 bases; unmatched junction bases: 4. The CDR3 sequence: CATSDRDRFSYNEQFF. The CDR3 DNA follows: TGTGCCACCAGTGACCGGGACAGGTTCTCCTACAATGAGCAGTTCTTC.

This clonotype was seen a handful of times. This chain joins TRBV9 and TRBJ2-5; D perhaps matches TRBD2 (7 bases). Trimming shortened V by 3 bases and J by 3 bases, and 15 bases separated the two germline ends. Germline V gene data show CDR1 as SGDLS and CDR2 as YYNGEE. This CDR3 has 15 amino acids. DNA for the CDR3: TGTGCCAGCAGCGATCGGGGGGCGCATAAAGAGACCCAGTACTTC. Its protein is CASSDRGAHKETQYF.

This sequence joins TRBV7-9 and TRBJ1-1; tentatively, D is TRBD1 (5 bases). The CDR3 loop spans 14 amino acids. The ends were cut back, 6 bases at V and 1 base at J, with 12 bases in the middle. The V gene's germline CDR1 is SEHNR and CDR2 FQNEAQ (reference sequence). DNA for the CDR3: TGTGCCAGCAGAGTGGCAGGGAAGAACACTGAAGCTTTCTTT. Its translation is CASRVAGKNTEAFF.

This clonotype has only one observation. This chain joins TRBV5-1 and TRBJ2-4; D is possibly TRBD2 (5 bases). The DNA end is a closer match to TRBJ2-5, so the J assignment may be wrong. Looked up from germline, CDR1 is SGHRS and CDR2 is YFSETQ. This CDR3 contains 15 residues. Here the CDR3 DNA reads TGCGCCAGCAGCTTGGGGCCGGGAATTGAAGAGACCCAGTACTTC. Encoded protein: CASSLGPGIEETQYF.

This clonotype showed up just a few times. V and J are TRBV7-2 and TRBJ2-1, with D perhaps matching TRBD2 (5 bases). With the DNA end fitting TRBJ2-7 better, the J assignment may be wrong. Germline V lookup: CDR1 SGHTA, CDR2 FQGNSA. The CDR3 totals 14 residues. The CDR3 DNA reads TGTGCCAGCTCAATAGGGAGCTCCTACAATGAGCAGTACTTC. It yields the protein CASSIGSSYNEQYF.

This clonotype was picked up a small number of times. The chain has TRBV6-5 and TRBJ1-6; D ambiguous. CDR3 length: 13 amino acids. Germline CDR1 is MNHEY and CDR2 is SVGAGI. Trimming took off 5 bases at V and 6 bases at J, with 8 bases between the two ends. CDR3 DNA: TGTGCCAGCAGTCGGACTTCTAATTCACCCCTCCACTTT. It translates to CASSRTSNSPLHF.

The chain carries TRBV4-1 and TRBJ2-7, with 8 bases that match TRBD2. V dropped 0 bases and J dropped 3; count of bases not matched to a gene: 4. The germline V gene has CDR1 MGHRA and CDR2 YSYEKL. This CDR3 is 15 amino acids long. The CDR3 sequence is CASSQDGLAGYEQYF. The CDR3 DNA reads as TGCGCCAGCAGCCAAGATGGTCTAGCGGGCTACGAGCAGTACTTC.

The genes are TRBV6-6 and TRBJ2-7, with D tentatively TRBD2 (5 bases). V lost 6 bases and J 6 bases, leaving 18 bases between the germline ends. CDR1 and CDR2 (germline): MNHNY, SVGAGI (reference sequence). This CDR3 contains 14 residues. The CDR3 is CASSLTNGVTEQYF. CDR3 DNA sequence: TGTGCCAGCAGCCTAACAAACGGGGTGACCGAGCAGTACTTC.

This chain links TRBV25-1 with TRBJ2-3; no definite D call. The germline gives CDR1 MGHDK, CDR2 SYGVNS. The germline V and J ends were trimmed by 1 base and 1 base, with 15 bases remaining between them. CDR3 length equals 17 residues. CDR3 in amino acids: CASSELGRLHGTDTQYF. CDR3 DNA: TGTGCCAGCAGTGAATTAGGCAGGCTCCACGGCACAGATACGCAGTATTTT.

The J gene is TRBJ2-3, the V gene TRBV3-1; tentatively, D is TRBD1 (6 bases). Germline V gene data show CDR1 as LGHDT and CDR2 as YNNKEL (reference sequence). The CDR3 covers 13 residues. Trimming left V 4 bases short and J 6 bases short, with 11 bases between. CDR3 sequence (DNA): TGTGCCAGCAGCCGGACAGAGGGTGATACGCAGTATTTT. Residues: CASSRTEGDTQYF.

CDR3 DNA: TGCAGTGCCGTCGGGGGTAGCAAGCCCCAGCATTTT. Amino acids: CSAVGGSKPQHF. The chain links TRBV20-1 to TRBJ1-5; maybe TRBD1 (5 bases). Germline CDR1 reads DFQATT; CDR2 reads SNEGSKA (reference sequence). This CDR3 contains 12 residues. The V and J ends lost 6 bases and 8 bases respectively, with 14 bases between them.

Only a few counts were recorded for this clonotype. The chain combines TRBV7-9 with TRBJ2-5; D call uncertain. The J call may not be correct, given that the DNA end is closer to TRBJ2-7. Germline CDR1 SEHNR, CDR2 FQNEAQ (reference sequence). This CDR3 is 13 amino acids long. The CDR3: CASSLMGSDEQYF. In DNA, the CDR3 is TGTGCCAGCAGCTTAATGGGGTCTGACGAGCAGTACTTC.

In its sample, this clonotype was seen a few times. This chain joins TRBV2 and TRBJ1-5; TRBD1 aligns across 7 bases. V dropped 6 bases and J dropped 3; count of bases not matched to a gene: 5. This CDR3 comprises 14 residues. Germline CDR1 and CDR2: SNHLY and FYNNEI. CDR3 sequence reads: CASSADRNNQPQHF. In DNA form, the CDR3 reads TGTGCCAGCAGCGCGGACAGGAACAATCAGCCCCAGCATTTT. The full variable domain, with the rest looked up from reference TRBV2 and TRBJ1-5, is EPEVTQTPSHQVTQMGQEVILRCVPISNHLYFYWYRQILGQKVEFLVSFYNNEISEKSEIFDDQFSVERPDGSNFTLKIRSTKLEDSAMYFCASSADRNNQPQHFGDGTRLSIL.

This clonotype was seen a handful of times. This chain links TRBV6-1 with TRBJ2-7, with TRBD1 identical over 9 bases. Germline CDR1 is MNHNS and CDR2 is SASEGT. The length of the CDR3 is 14 residues. Trimming took 5 bases from V and 5 from J; bases not matched to a gene: 7. The CDR3 DNA reads TGTGCCAGCAGTTTACAGGGGGCGCTCCACGAGCAGTACTTC. Encoded protein: CASSLQGALHEQYF.

The rearrangement links TRBV4-1 to TRBJ2-7; 14 positions agree with TRBD2. The germline CDR1 and CDR2 sequences are MGHRA and YSYEKL. Trimming took 1 base from V and 5 from J; bases not matched to a gene: 4. This CDR3 is built from 16 residues. The CDR3 loop reads CASSQGLAGGPHEQYF. The CDR3 nucleotides are TGCGCCAGCAGCCAAGGACTAGCGGGAGGGCCACACGAGCAGTACTTC.

The chain links TRBV28 to TRBJ2-7; TRBD2 agrees at 10 bases. The length of the CDR3 is 18 residues. Losses at the gene ends were 3 bases for V and 0 bases for J; bases not matched to a gene: 11. Germline V CDR1 and CDR2: MDHEN, SYDVKM. CDR3 nucleotides: TGTGCCAGCAGTTTGCCTAGCGGGAGTGGCCCTATCTCCTACGAGCAGTACTTC. It encodes CASSLPSGSGPISYEQYF.

The V and J genes are TRBV30 and TRBJ1-4; a possible D gene is TRBD1 (6 bases). Looked up from germline, CDR1 is GTSNPN and CDR2 is SVGIG (reference sequence). CDR3 size: 17 residues. V dropped 1 base and J dropped 0 bases, with 15 bases sitting between them. Written as DNA, the CDR3 is TGTGCCTGGAGTGGACCTTGGACAGTTGCAACTAATGAAAAACTGTTTTTT. This codes for CAWSGPWTVATNEKLFF.

The gene calls are TRBV11-2 and TRBJ2-3; no reliable D call. Germline assignment: CDR1 SGHAT and CDR2 FQNNGV. The V gene lost 4 bases and the J gene lost 6 bases, with 8 bases spanning the gap. The CDR3 loop spans 12 amino acids. CDR3 protein: CASSSHMDTQYF. DNA for the CDR3: TGTGCCAGCAGCTCACATATGGATACGCAGTATTTT.

The CDR3 loop is CSARNPGLAGGRNEQYF. DNA for the CDR3: TGCAGTGCTAGAAACCCGGGACTAGCGGGAGGGCGCAATGAGCAGTACTTC. The V call is TRBV20-1, the J call TRBJ2-5; 16 nucleotides agree with TRBD2. CDR1 DFQATT and CDR2 SNEGSKA come from the germline V gene (reference sequence). V shed 2 bases and J 11 bases; nucleotides not matched to a gene: 14. CDR3 size: 17 residues.

There are a few counts of this clonotype. The rearrangement joins TRBV27 to TRBJ1-2; 10 nucleotides agree with TRBD1. CDR1 and CDR2 from the germline V gene are MNHEY and SMNVEV (reference sequence). The CDR3 has 14 residues. Trimming took 3 bases from V and 6 from J; bases not matched to a gene: 4. The CDR3 nucleotides read TGTGCCAGCAGTTTGACAGGGGGCTGGAATGGCTACACCTTC. It is translated as CASSLTGGWNGYTF.

A word on this clonotype: Since a much larger clone is just one base distant, this may be a read error. The chain is built from TRBV29-1 and TRBJ2-7; D perhaps matches TRBD1 (6 bases). Germline V gene data show CDR1 as SQVTM and CDR2 as ANQGSEA. The CDR3 contains 14 residues. CDR3 region: CSVEAGDGNYEQYF. The CDR3 DNA is TGCAGCGTGGAAGCAGGGGATGGGAACTACGAGCAGTACTTC.